One sample yielded the 28 T cell receptor beta chains listed below, sequenced in a study of cytomegalovirus exposure and HLA in healthy donors. PCR employed 60 Vbeta and 13 Jbeta primers. Data came from immunoSEQ multiplex PCR; TCRdb stores just in-frame clones and leaves some out. The sample records 180,000 or so clones, about four fifths being singletons. The source material was PBMCs. These TCRs come from a woman in her twenties or thirties in good health and CMV-seronegative.

The J gene is TRBJ2-2, the V gene TRBV7-2; the match to TRBD1 covers 9 bases. This CDR3 has 15 residues. The V gene end was trimmed by 5 bases and the J gene end by 10 bases; junction bases not matched to a gene: 11. CDR1 is SGHTA, CDR2 FQGNSA, per germline. DNA of the CDR3: TGTGCCAGCAGCCCCACCGGGACAGGGTTGGCGGAGCTGTTTTTT. Translating it yields CASSPTGTGLAELFF.

As DNA, the CDR3 is TGTGCCAGCAGCCTTAGTGTCTTCGGGTCCTACGAGCAGTACTTC. Its translation is CASSLSVFGSYEQYF. The chain employs TRBV7-2 and TRBJ2-7; D is uncertain. CDR3 length: 15 residues. V lost 5 bases and J 1 base, leaving 15 bases between the germline ends. Germline CDR1 and CDR2: SGHTA and FQGNSA.

In its sample, this clone was seen a few times. The chain employs TRBV18 and TRBJ2-7, with TRBD2 as a possible D gene (6 bases). Trimming left V 3 bases short and J 2 bases short, with 14 bases between. This CDR3 is 15 amino acids long. From germline, CDR1 is KGHSH and CDR2 LQKENI. In nucleotides, the CDR3 is TGTGCCAGCTCACCGTCCGGGACTCCCACCTACGAGCAGTACTTC. This gives the protein CASSPSGTPTYEQYF.

V and J are TRBV12-5 and TRBJ2-3; weak D call: TRBD2 (7 bases). Trimming left V 11 bases short and J 0 bases short, with 18 bases between. The CDR3 runs to 15 residues. Germline values: CDR1 LGHNT, CDR2 FRNRAP. Here the CDR3 reads CAGRAGGPSTDTQYF. CDR3 nucleotides: TGTGCTGGACGAGCCGGGGGGCCTAGCACAGATACGCAGTATTTT. The full variable domain, rest sourced from reference TRBV12-5 and TRBJ2-3, is DARVTQTPRHKVTEMGQEVTMRCQPILGHNTVFWYRQTMMQGLELLAYFRNRAPLDDSGMPKDRFSAEMPDATLATLKIQPSEPRDSAVYFCAGRAGGPSTDTQYFGPGTRLTVL.

The V gene is TRBV5-8, the J gene TRBJ1-5; the match to TRBD1 covers 7 bases. This CDR3 spans 15 amino acids. The germline CDR1 and CDR2 sequences are SGHTS and YDEGEE. With 4 bases clipped from V and 2 bases from J, the junction kept 6 bases outside the gene matches. The CDR3 is CASSTTGSGNQPQHF. The CDR3 DNA sequence: TGTGCCAGCAGCACGACAGGGAGTGGCAATCAGCCCCAGCATTTT.

This sequence joins TRBV5-1 and TRBJ2-1; 9 positions match TRBD2. J gave up 2 bases and V 2 bases, and 5 bases lay outside the gene matches. The CDR3 consists of 16 residues. Germline CDR1 reads SGHRS; CDR2 reads YFSETQ. The CDR3 nucleotides are TGCGCCAGCAGCTTTACGACTAGCGGAGCCTACAATGAGCAGTTCTTC. It codes for CASSFTTSGAYNEQFF.

The rearrangement joins TRBV27 to TRBJ1-2; a weak D match, TRBD1 (6 bases). Trimming removed 3 bases from V and 8 bases from J, with 16 bases in between. CDR1 and CDR2 from the germline V gene are MNHEY and SMNVEV (reference sequence). The CDR3 spans 14 residues. The DNA of the CDR3 is TGTGCCAGCAGTTTGAGACAGGAGGTAGGCGGCTACACCTTC. Translated: CASSLRQEVGGYTF.

CDR3 DNA sequence: TGCGCCAGCAGCTTGGCAGGGGTCTCTCATAATTCACCCCTCCACTTT. Protein: CASSLAGVSHNSPLHF. The chain uses TRBV5-1 and TRBJ1-6; D perhaps matches TRBD1 (6 bases). Trimming shortened V by 0 bases and J by 5 bases, and 12 bases separated the two germline ends. Germline CDR1 SGHRS, CDR2 YFSETQ. This CDR3 is built from 16 residues.

V usage is TRBV19 and J usage is TRBJ1-4; possible D gene TRBD1, 6 bases. The V gene lost 5 bases and the J gene lost 7 bases, with 17 bases spanning the gap. The CDR3 covers 15 residues. Per the germline V gene, CDR1 is LNHDA and CDR2 is SQIVND (reference sequence). Here the CDR3 reads CASSATRGLSEKLFF. CDR3 coding DNA: TGTGCCAGTAGTGCAACCAGGGGATTGAGTGAAAAACTGTTTTTT.

The chain employs TRBV27 and TRBJ2-7; the D gene is possibly TRBD2 (5 bases). V was trimmed by 2 bases and J by 10 bases, leaving 24 bases between them. Germline loops: CDR1 MNHEY, CDR2 SMNVEV (reference sequence). This CDR3 is built from 16 residues. CDR3 nucleotide sequence: TGTGCCAGCAGTTTAATCAGCCCGGACTCCTTTTTGGCTCAGTACTTC. Amino acid sequence: CASSLISPDSFLAQYF.

The J gene is TRBJ2-3, the V gene TRBV5-1; TRBD2 aligns across 12 bases. Germline V gene data show CDR1 as SGHRS and CDR2 as YFSETQ. This CDR3 has 17 residues. With V trimmed by 2 bases and J by 4 bases, 8 bases remained unmatched. The CDR3 is CASSFDPSSGGADTQYF. In DNA, the CDR3 is TGCGCCAGCAGCTTCGACCCATCTAGCGGGGGGGCAGATACGCAGTATTTT.

V is TRBV5-8 and J is TRBJ1-1; D gene ambiguous. The V gene's germline CDR1 is SGHTS and CDR2 YDEGEE. V was clipped by 5 bases and J by 0 bases, with 17 bases between them. This CDR3 has 16 residues. The CDR3 region has the DNA TGTGCCAGCAGGTTCACGGAAGGAGATCTGAACACTGAAGCTTTCTTT. This encodes CASRFTEGDLNTEAFF.

V and J are TRBV5-1 and TRBJ2-5; 7 bases match TRBD1. Trimming took 4 bases from V and 2 from J; bases not matched to a gene: 8. The CDR3 covers 15 residues. Per the germline V gene, CDR1 is SGHRS and CDR2 is YFSETQ. The CDR3 nucleotides are TGCGCCAGCAGCAAACTAACAGGGGATCAAGAGACCCAGTACTTC. Translating it yields CASSKLTGDQETQYF.

The chain has TRBV4-2 and TRBJ2-3, with 12 positions matching TRBD2. The V and J ends lost 4 bases and 1 base, in that order; junction bases with no gene match: 12. Germline V gene sequence: CDR1 LGHNA, CDR2 YNFKEQ. This CDR3 has 19 residues. The CDR3 DNA is TGTGCCAGCAGCCTAGTGGGACTAGCGGGCTTTTGGGGCACAGATACGCAGTATTTT. Amino acid sequence: CASSLVGLAGFWGTDTQYF.

The chain carries TRBV4-1 and TRBJ1-1; 10 bases match TRBD1. Germline loops: CDR1 MGHRA, CDR2 YSYEKL. The ends lost 4 bases at V and 0 bases at J; junction bases unmatched: 2. The CDR3 contains 15 residues. CDR3 in amino acids: CASSRTGGMNTEAFF. As DNA, the CDR3 is TGCGCCAGCAGCCGGACAGGGGGAATGAACACTGAAGCTTTCTTT.

The CDR3 DNA reads as TGTGCCAGCAGCACTAAGCGGGGGGGCCCCCATGAGCAGTTCTTC. The encoded protein is CASSTKRGGPHEQFF. The chain carries TRBV11-3 and TRBJ2-1; 10 positions match TRBD2. This CDR3 comprises 15 residues. Germline CDR1 SGHNT, CDR2 YENEEA. With 5 bases clipped from V and 8 bases from J, the junction kept 9 bases outside the gene matches.

The chain has TRBV2 and TRBJ2-3; 8 bases are a match to TRBD2. The CDR3 sequence is 15 residues long. Unmatched junction bases numbered 5, after V lost 5 bases and J lost 1 base. Looked up from germline, CDR1 is SNHLY and CDR2 is FYNNEI. In DNA form, the CDR3 reads TGTGCCAGCAGTCGGGCGGGGGGCGGCACAGATACGCAGTATTTT. This gives the protein CASSRAGGGTDTQYF.

The rearrangement uses TRBV6-5 and TRBJ1-2; 9 nucleotides agree with TRBD1. After removal of 4 bases from V and 13 bases from J, the junction contained 7 bases not matched to a gene. Per germline, CDR1 MNHEY and CDR2 SVGAGI. CDR3 size: 12 residues. CDR3 in amino acids: CASSSPGQGGTF. The CDR3 DNA is TGTGCCAGCAGTTCCCCGGGACAGGGTGGCACCTTC.

The chain employs TRBV4-2 and TRBJ1-2; no reliable D call. Trimming removed 0 bases from V and 2 bases from J, with 13 bases in between. CDR1 is LGHNA and CDR2 is YNFKEQ in the germline V gene. The CDR3 is 16 residues long. CDR3 region: CASSQDGNWENYGYTF. CDR3 nucleotide sequence: TGTGCCAGCAGCCAAGATGGCAACTGGGAGAACTATGGCTACACCTTC.

V gene TRBV6-1 combines with J gene TRBJ1-5; 9 positions match TRBD1. Per the germline V gene, CDR1 is MNHNS and CDR2 is SASEGT. The CDR3 covers 15 residues. The junction had 3 bases not matched to a gene; V was cut back by 4 bases and J by 2 bases. The CDR3 DNA reads TGTGCCAGCAGTGCGGGACAGGGCGGCAATCAGCCCCAGCATTTT. As protein: CASSAGQGGNQPQHF.

This chain links TRBV29-1 with TRBJ2-3; 14 bases match TRBD2. V trimming: 5 bases; J trimming: 5 bases; junction bases outside the gene matches: 3. Germline V gene sequence: CDR1 SQVTM, CDR2 ANQGSEA. CDR3 length: 14 amino acids. In DNA, the CDR3 is TGCAGCGTTTCGACTAGCGGGGGGGAAGATACGCAGTATTTT. It encodes CSVSTSGGEDTQYF.

The CDR3 DNA is TGTGCCAGCAGCACAGGTAGCGGGGGCCACACAGATACGCAGTATTTT. This gives the protein CASSTGSGGHTDTQYF. V is TRBV7-2 and J is TRBJ2-3; TRBD2 agrees at 9 bases. The V segment lost 5 bases and the J segment 2 bases; nucleotides outside the gene matches: 8. This CDR3 comprises 16 residues. CDR1 is SGHTA and CDR2 is FQGNSA in the germline V gene.

The chain employs TRBV4-2 and TRBJ2-7; D unresolved. CDR1 and CDR2 (germline): LGHNA, YNFKEQ. The CDR3 covers 16 residues. The V end was cut by 1 base, the J end by 4 bases, with 17 bases between. The CDR3 region has the DNA TGTGCCAGCAGCCAAGGACCTTCGGGTCAGATTTACGAGCAGTACTTC. It is translated as CASSQGPSGQIYEQYF.

The gene calls are TRBV11-2 and TRBJ2-7; TRBD1 aligns across 9 bases. This CDR3 contains 17 residues. J gave up 4 bases and V 0 bases, and 10 bases lay outside the gene matches. Germline CDR1 SGHAT, CDR2 FQNNGV. In DNA, the CDR3 is TGTGCCAGCAGCTTAGATTCCCAAGGGACAGGGTTTTACGAGCAGTACTTC. Protein product: CASSLDSQGTGFYEQYF.

The V gene is TRBV5-4, the J gene TRBJ1-1, with D possibly TRBD1 on 6 matching bases. V dropped 3 bases and J dropped 1 base, with 16 bases sitting between them. Germline CDR1 reads SGHNT; CDR2 reads YYREEE (reference sequence). The CDR3 covers 16 residues. The CDR3 DNA is TGTGCCAGCAGCTCCGGCGGGGGCGCGAGGAACACTGAAGCTTTCTTT. Residues: CASSSGGGARNTEAFF.

The chain combines TRBV4-3 with TRBJ2-2, with TRBD2 identical over 8 bases. Germline V lookup: CDR1 LGHNA, CDR2 YSLEER. This CDR3 region has 16 residues. J was trimmed by 6 bases and V by 0 bases; bases with no gene match: 6. CDR3 amino acids: CASSQESGGRSGELFF. In DNA form, the CDR3 reads TGCGCCAGCAGCCAAGAATCGGGGGGGCGATCCGGGGAGCTGTTTTTT.

The chain is built from TRBV2 and TRBJ1-2, with TRBD1 matching 10 bases. The CDR3 is 15 residues long. Unmatched junction bases numbered 7, after V lost 5 bases and J lost 4 bases. Germline V gene data show CDR1 as SNHLY and CDR2 as FYNNEI. The CDR3 DNA sequence: TGTGCCAGCAGTTTAAGGGACAGGGGCACCTATGGCTACACCTTC. Translation: CASSLRDRGTYGYTF.

The V and J genes are TRBV6-4 and TRBJ2-1; a weak D match, TRBD1 (5 bases). CDR1 MRHNA and CDR2 SNTAGT come from the germline V gene. The V and J ends lost 2 bases and 5 bases respectively, with 13 bases between them. The CDR3 has 15 amino acids. The CDR3 sequence is CASSDTRQGDNEQFF. The DNA for the CDR3 is TGTGCCAGCAGTGACACCCGGCAGGGTGACAATGAGCAGTTCTTC.